One and the same sample provided the 31 T cell receptor beta chains below, sequenced in a study of T cell repertoires in cytomegalovirus infection. Using its own MiXCR run on the reads, TCRdb lists one record per CDR3 protein. In the table there are some 100,000 distinct CDR3 sequences, 23% of which are singletons. The sequenced material came from CD8+ T cells from PBMCs. Every receptor here comes from a human donor in good health (CMV status not recorded). Some clones in this sample may be carry-over from other donors' samples.

Note on this clonotype: A much larger clone is a single base away; this may be a read error. The V gene is TRBV6-1, the J gene TRBJ2-3; 10 positions match TRBD2. The germline V gene has CDR1 MNHNS and CDR2 SASEGT. The CDR3 loop spans 16 amino acids. The CDR3 sequence is CASSAPGTSVSDRQYF. CDR3 nucleotide sequence: TGTGCCAGCAGTGCCCCCGGGACTAGCGTATCAGATAGGCAGTATTTT.

This clonotype was seen ten or more times. This chain uses TRBV7-8 with TRBJ1-6, with 9 bases fitting TRBD1. The V segment lost 5 bases and the J segment 3 bases; nucleotides outside the gene matches: 8. This CDR3 region has 17 residues. CDR1 is SGHVS, CDR2 FQNEAQ, per germline. DNA of the CDR3: TGTGCCAGCAGCCGCTCGGGGACAGGGAACTATAATTCACCCCTCCACTTT. Translating gives CASSRSGTGNYNSPLHF. The complete variable domain, with remaining parts taken from reference TRBV7-8 and TRBJ1-6, reads GAGVSQSPRYKVAKRGQDVALRCDPISGHVSLFWYQQALGQGPEFLTYFQNEAQLDKSGLPSDRFFAERPEGSVSTLKIQRTQQEDSAVYLCASSRSGTGNYNSPLHFGNGTRLTVT.

This clonotype was counted only a few times. Written as DNA, the CDR3 is TGTGCCAGCAGTTACTCCGTCACTGAAGCTTTCTTT. Translating it yields CASSYSVTEAFF. The chain has TRBV6-2 or TRBV6-3 and TRBJ1-1; no clear D gene. Trimming removed 0 bases at V and 4 bases at J, with 3 bases between. The V gene's germline CDR1 is MNHEY and CDR2 SVGEGT. The CDR3 is 12 amino acids.

J is TRBJ1-1 and V is TRBV11-1; possibly TRBD1 for D (6 bases). The CDR3 contains 14 residues. The ends were cut back, 5 bases at V and 4 bases at J, with 14 bases in the middle. CDR1 is SGHAT, CDR2 FQDESV, per germline (reference sequence). The CDR3 loop reads CASSRLGGITEAFF. CDR3 nucleotides: TGTGCCAGCAGCCGTTTAGGGGGAATCACTGAAGCTTTCTTT.

This clonotype was counted a few times. The chain links TRBV19 to TRBJ2-2; D remains unclear. V was pared by 5 bases and J by 6 bases, with 7 bases between. Germline V gene data show CDR1 as LNHDA and CDR2 as SQIVND (reference sequence). The CDR3 consists of 12 residues. For the CDR3, the DNA is TGTGCCAGTAGTCCCAAGCCCGGGGAGCTGTTTTTT. It yields the protein CASSPKPGELFF.

This chain joins TRBV12-3 or TRBV12-4 and TRBJ2-5, with unresolved D. V lost 6 bases and J lost 3, with 8 bases in between. There are 12 residues in the CDR3. The CDR3 sequence: CASRRPKETQYF. DNA for the CDR3: TGTGCCAGCAGGAGACCTAAAGAGACCCAGTACTTC.

This clonotype was recorded at least ten times. V usage is TRBV12-3 or TRBV12-4 and J usage is TRBJ1-2; D gene ambiguous. This CDR3 contains 14 residues. Trimming left V 6 bases short and J 3 bases short, with 14 bases between. CDR3 DNA: TGTGCCAGCAGCCCCGGGCAGCGATACTATGGCTACACCTTC. Translating gives CASSPGQRYYGYTF.

The chain employs TRBV7-2 and TRBJ2-1; D is ambiguous. The germline V gene encodes CDR1 SGHTA and CDR2 FQGNSA. V was trimmed by 5 bases and J by 10 bases, leaving 12 bases between them. The CDR3 contains 12 residues. CDR3 amino acids: CASSLVWAEQFF. CDR3 nucleotides: TGTGCCAGCAGCCTAGTTTGGGCCGAGCAGTTCTTC.

This chain uses TRBV4-3 with TRBJ2-3, with D perhaps matching TRBD1 (5 bases). The CDR3 has 16 residues. Germline V gene lookup returns CDR1 LGHNA and CDR2 YSLEER. V was cut by 4 bases and J by 3 bases, with 17 bases left in between. In DNA form, the CDR3 reads TGCGCCAGCAGCCCGGACGGACCAGGGTGGACAGATACGCAGTATTTT. It translates to CASSPDGPGWTDTQYF.

The chain employs TRBV28 and TRBJ1-2, with 10 bases aligning to TRBD1. From germline, CDR1 is MDHEN and CDR2 SYDVKM. V gave up 4 bases and J gave up 5 bases; unmatched junction bases: 13. This CDR3 is 17 amino acids long. The CDR3 spells CASSSGDRGFKGYGYTF. The DNA of the CDR3 is TGTGCCAGCAGTTCCGGGGACAGGGGATTTAAGGGATATGGCTACACCTTC.

This clonotype was seen a handful of times. The gene calls are TRBV6-6 and TRBJ2-3; 8 positions match TRBD1. The J segment lost 2 bases and the V segment lost 2 bases, leaving 6 bases of the junction unmatched. CDR1 MNHNY and CDR2 SVGAGI come from the germline V gene (reference sequence). The length of the CDR3 is 16 residues. CDR3 nucleotide sequence: TGTGCCAGCAGTTACCTTGGGACAGGAGACACAGATACGCAGTATTTT. Translated, it gives CASSYLGTGDTDTQYF.

In this sample, this clonotype turned up a few times. The chain employs TRBV20-1 and TRBJ1-6; D is unresolved. Germline V gives CDR1 DFQATT, CDR2 SNEGSKA (reference sequence). The V and J ends lost 0 bases and 0 bases respectively, with 6 bases between them. This CDR3 is 15 amino acids long. The CDR3 here is CSARDRSSYNSPLHF. The CDR3 bases are TGCAGTGCTAGAGACAGGAGCTCCTATAATTCACCCCTCCACTTT.

Only a few counts were recorded for this clonotype. The genes are TRBV5-5 and TRBJ2-7; D is undetermined. This CDR3 contains 13 residues. Per the germline V gene, CDR1 is SGHKS and CDR2 is YYEKEE (reference sequence). The V gene lost 0 bases and the J gene lost 3 bases, with 7 bases spanning the gap. The CDR3 is CASSLEWVYEQYF. The CDR3, as DNA: TGTGCCAGCAGCTTGGAGTGGGTCTACGAGCAGTACTTC.

This clonotype showed up many times. This sequence joins TRBV7-6 and TRBJ1-1; D perhaps matches TRBD1 (6 bases). The V end lost 4 bases, the J end lost 0 bases, and 21 bases lay between the germline ends. This CDR3 region has 18 residues. CDR1 is SGHVS and CDR2 is FNYEAQ in the germline V gene. As DNA, the CDR3 is TGTGCCAGCAGCTCCAACAGGGAAATAGGGCCCATGAACACTGAAGCTTTCTTT. Its protein product is CASSSNREIGPMNTEAFF.

This chain joins TRBV10-2 and TRBJ1-2, with no clear D. This CDR3 spans 15 amino acids. Germline loops: CDR1 WSHSY, CDR2 SAAADI. Trimming took 2 bases from V and 2 from J, leaving 12 bases between them. CDR3 protein: CASSEGGPLNYGYTF. CDR3 DNA: TGCGCCAGCAGTGAGGGAGGCCCCCTCAACTATGGCTACACCTTC.

This clonotype was picked up a small number of times. The V call is TRBV5-6, the J call TRBJ2-1; TRBD2 matches at 8 bases. CDR1 and CDR2 (germline): SGHDT, YYEEEE. V lost 3 bases and J lost 7; bases outside the gene matches: 12. The CDR3 covers 16 residues. CDR3 sequence reads: CASSWPRGGAFNEQFF. CDR3 DNA: TGTGCCAGCAGCTGGCCTCGGGGGGGGGCGTTTAATGAGCAGTTCTTC. The whole variable domain, remainder taken from reference TRBV5-6 and TRBJ2-1, is DAGVTQSPTHLIKTRGQQVTLRCSPKSGHDTVSWYQQALGQGPQFIFQYYEEEERQRGNFPDRFSGHQFPNYSSELNVNALLLGDSALYLCASSWPRGGAFNEQFFGPGTRLTVL.

This chain uses TRBV7-8 with TRBJ2-1; D might be TRBD1 or TRBD2, each matching 5 bases. The CDR3 totals 12 residues. CDR1 is SGHVS and CDR2 is FQNEAQ in the germline V gene. The V gene lost 5 bases and the J gene lost 6 bases, with 8 bases spanning the gap. This CDR3 is CASSRDLNEQFF. CDR3 nucleotide sequence: TGTGCCAGCAGCCGGGACCTCAATGAGCAGTTCTTC.

The genes are TRBV5-4 and TRBJ2-1; D not certain. The V end lost 5 bases, the J end lost 6 bases, and 12 bases lay between the germline ends. There are 13 residues in the CDR3. In germline, CDR1 is SGHNT, CDR2 YYREEE (reference sequence). CDR3 region: CASSRTVANEQFF. CDR3 sequence (DNA): TGTGCCAGCAGTCGAACTGTGGCCAATGAGCAGTTCTTC.

The chain recombines TRBV4-1 with TRBJ1-1; the D gene is possibly TRBD1 (6 bases). Germline CDR1 MGHRA, CDR2 YSYEKL. Trimming shortened V by 8 bases and J by 5 bases, and 15 bases separated the two germline ends. The CDR3 loop spans 13 amino acids. CDR3 DNA: TGCGCCAGCGCATTAGGGGGGAGAACTGAAGCTTTCTTT. This encodes CASALGGRTEAFF.

There are a few counts of this clonotype. V usage is TRBV4-1 and J usage is TRBJ1-1; 7 positions agree with TRBD1. The CDR3 contains 16 residues. The trim removed 0 bases at V and 0 bases at J, leaving 4 bases unmatched. Germline CDR1 reads MGHRA; CDR2 reads YSYEKL. CDR3 sequence (DNA): TGCGCCAGCAGCCAAGAACCGACAGGGCTGAACACTGAAGCTTTCTTT. Translating gives CASSQEPTGLNTEAFF.

The genes are TRBV12-5 and TRBJ1-3; D perhaps matches TRBD1 (6 bases). This CDR3 has 15 amino acids. Germline CDR1 reads LGHNT; CDR2 reads FRNRAP. Trimming took 1 base from V and 0 from J, leaving 7 bases between them. The CDR3 coding sequence is TGTGCTAGTGGTTTGGGGGACACCTCTGGAAACACCATATATTTT. Translated, it gives CASGLGDTSGNTIYF. The entire variable domain, with the rest obtained from reference TRBV12-5 and TRBJ1-3, is as follows: DARVTQTPRHKVTEMGQEVTMRCQPILGHNTVFWYRQTMMQGLELLAYFRNRAPLDDSGMPKDRFSAEMPDATLATLKIQPSEPRDSAVYFCASGLGDTSGNTIYFGEGSWLTVV.

The table lists this clonotype with many counts. V and J are TRBV7-2 and TRBJ1-1, with D maybe TRBD1 (6 bases). V was shortened by 4 bases and J by 6 bases, with 12 bases between the two germline ends. This CDR3 spans 13 amino acids. The germline V gene encodes CDR1 SGHTA and CDR2 FQGNSA. The CDR3: CASSSVGGSEAFF. The CDR3 DNA reads as TGTGCCAGCAGCTCGGTGGGGGGCTCTGAAGCTTTCTTT.

The V call is TRBV24-1, the J call TRBJ2-1; 8 positions match TRBD2. V gave up 5 bases and J gave up 4 bases; unmatched junction bases: 6. This CDR3 spans 15 amino acids. Germline CDR1 is KGHDR and CDR2 is SFDVKD. The CDR3 DNA sequence: TGTGCCACCAGTGCAGGGACTAGGGGGTACAATGAGCAGTTCTTC. It codes for CATSAGTRGYNEQFF.

The CDR3: CSARRSGDTQYF. Written as DNA, the CDR3 is TGCAGCGCTCGCAGGTCAGGAGATACGCAGTATTTT. The rearrangement uses TRBV29-1 and TRBJ2-3, with D hard to call. The CDR3 is 12 amino acids. The germline CDR1 and CDR2 sequences are SQVTM and ANQGSEA. V was trimmed by 7 bases and J by 5 bases, leaving 13 bases between them.

The gene calls are TRBV13 and TRBJ2-3; 9 nucleotides agree with TRBD2. Trimming at V came to 5 bases and at J to 1 base, leaving 7 bases not matched to a gene. The CDR3 is 16 amino acids. Per the germline V gene, CDR1 is PRHDT and CDR2 is FYEKMQ (reference sequence). The CDR3 sequence is CASSPPERGGTDTQYF. CDR3 in DNA: TGTGCCAGCAGCCCTCCAGAGCGGGGGGGCACAGATACGCAGTATTTT.

The rearrangement uses TRBV10-2 and TRBJ2-7; 10 bases line up with TRBD1. CDR3 length: 15 amino acids. J was trimmed by 0 bases and V by 3 bases; bases with no gene match: 2. Per the germline V gene, CDR1 is WSHSY and CDR2 is SAAADI. The CDR3 nucleotides read TGCGCCAGCAGTGACGGGACAGGGGCCTCCTACGAGCAGTACTTC. Its protein product is CASSDGTGASYEQYF.

This clonotype was seen only a few times. The chain has TRBV7-9 and TRBJ2-5; 8 nucleotides match TRBD1. This CDR3 region has 16 residues. Per germline, CDR1 SEHNR and CDR2 FQNEAQ (reference sequence). The J segment lost 0 bases and the V segment lost 4 bases, leaving 7 bases of the junction unmatched. This chain's CDR3 is CASSSVGQANQETQYF. The DNA for the CDR3 is TGTGCCAGCAGCTCGGTGGGACAGGCGAACCAAGAGACCCAGTACTTC. Supplemented by reference TRBV7-9 and TRBJ2-5, the full variable domain reads DTGVSQNPRHKITKRGQNVTFRCDPISEHNRLYWYRQTLGQGPEFLTYFQNEAQLEKSRLLSDRFSAERPKGSFSTLEIQRTEQGDSAMYLCASSSVGQANQETQYFGPGTRLLVL.

This chain joins TRBV5-4 and TRBJ1-1, with D hard to call. V was trimmed by 2 bases and J by 0 bases, leaving 2 bases between them. This CDR3 spans 12 amino acids. Germline V lookup: CDR1 SGHNT, CDR2 YYREEE (reference sequence). Here the CDR3 DNA reads TGTGCCAGCAGCTTTTTGAACACTGAAGCTTTCTTT. It yields the protein CASSFLNTEAFF.

This clonotype has a count of ten or more. The chain has TRBV28 and TRBJ2-1; TRBD2 matches 10 bases. CDR1 is MDHEN and CDR2 is SYDVKM in the germline V gene. The CDR3 loop spans 13 amino acids. Losses at the gene ends were 5 bases for V and 9 bases for J; bases not matched to a gene: 4. CDR3 in amino acids: CASSTSGVGEQFF. DNA for the CDR3: TGTGCCAGCAGTACTAGCGGGGTGGGTGAGCAGTTCTTC.

This clonotype was counted ten times or more. The chain joins TRBV6-2 or TRBV6-3 to TRBJ1-6, with TRBD1 as a possible D gene (5 bases). Germline CDR1 reads MNHEY; CDR2 reads SVGEGT. Trimming took 5 bases from V and 2 from J, leaving 13 bases between them. This CDR3 comprises 16 residues. The CDR3 nucleotides read TGTGCCAGCAGTGACCCAGGGTTCGCCTATAATTCACCCCTCCACTTT. The encoded protein is CASSDPGFAYNSPLHF.

This clonotype was observed at least ten times. The chain is built from TRBV6-2 or TRBV6-3 and TRBJ2-2; 7 bases fit TRBD1. V lost 6 bases, J lost 7 bases, and 11 bases stayed unmatched. There are 15 residues in the CDR3. CDR1 is MNHEY, CDR2 SVGEGT, per germline. The CDR3 loop reads CASSASGGLGGELFF. Here the CDR3 DNA reads TGTGCCAGCAGCGCCTCAGGGGGTCTCGGCGGGGAGCTGTTTTTT.